A selection of T cell receptor beta chains follows, all from one sample in a study of cytomegalovirus exposure and HLA in healthy donors. Assay used: immunoSEQ multiplex PCR; TCRdb lists only in-frame clones, some missing. The table lists 200,000 or so clones, roughly 82% of them singletons, with roughly an eighth in the top ten. The specimen was PBMCs. Receptors were obtained from a woman in her thirties in good health and CMV-seropositive. The conserved cysteine and the conserved F or W are not part of the CDR3 here. Clone sizes are given selectively: once, few, many, or a class where the clone is expanded.

v_call: TRBV11-3; j_call: TRBJ1-3; clone_size: NA; cdr3_aa: ASSSSRSSGNTIY
v_call: TRBV18; j_call: TRBJ2-1; clone_size: NA; cdr3_aa: ASYNQGARVV
v_call: TRBV11-2; j_call: TRBJ1-2; clone_size: NA; cdr3_aa: ASSLIGLGAVGYT
v_call: TRBV7-6; j_call: TRBJ1-1; clone_size: few; cdr3_aa: ASSSTGLNTEAF
v_call: TRBV9; j_call: TRBJ1-2; clone_size: NA; cdr3_aa: ASSAGGVYGYT
v_call: TRBV13; j_call: TRBJ2-7; clone_size: NA; cdr3_aa: ASSSSGSLEEQY
v_call: TRBV7-6; j_call: TRBJ2-7; clone_size: NA; cdr3_aa: ASSNLMSGYEQY
v_call: TRBV25-1; j_call: TRBJ1-4; clone_size: NA; cdr3_aa: ASSPNSGHLNEKLF
v_call: TRBV25-1; j_call: TRBJ1-4; clone_size: NA; cdr3_aa: ASSPGGANEKLF
v_call: TRBV12-5; j_call: TRBJ1-1; clone_size: NA; cdr3_aa: ASSLPGQGNTEAF
v_call: TRBV30; j_call: TRBJ2-7; clone_size: NA; cdr3_aa: AFLGLAERYEQY
v_call: TRBV27; j_call: TRBJ2-1; clone_size: NA; cdr3_aa: ASSSPLAGVSYNEQF
v_call: TRBV2; j_call: TRBJ2-7; clone_size: NA; cdr3_aa: ASLTGTGDNEQY
v_call: TRBV21-1; j_call: TRBJ1-2; clone_size: few; cdr3_aa: ASSSEARDYGYT
v_call: TRBV29-1; j_call: TRBJ1-5; clone_size: NA; cdr3_aa: SVAETDQPQH
v_call: TRBV19; j_call: TRBJ2-5; clone_size: few; cdr3_aa: ASSISAVQETQY
v_call: TRBV6-1; j_call: TRBJ1-3; clone_size: NA; cdr3_aa: ASSEMGASWDTIY
v_call: TRBV6-5; j_call: TRBJ1-1; clone_size: NA; cdr3_aa: ASHNPRGAAF
v_call: TRBV5-1; j_call: TRBJ2-1; clone_size: NA; cdr3_aa: ASSSEGALQGEQF
v_call: TRBV2; j_call: TRBJ2-1; clone_size: NA; cdr3_aa: ATSPEWAKTNEQF
v_call: TRBV29-1; j_call: TRBJ2-7; clone_size: few; cdr3_aa: SVTSFDRVSHEQY
v_call: TRBV2; j_call: TRBJ1-1; clone_size: NA; cdr3_aa: ASSGDLGQRAF
v_call: TRBV11-2; j_call: TRBJ2-2; clone_size: few; cdr3_aa: ASSSLASELF
v_call: TRBV5-1; j_call: TRBJ2-5; clone_size: NA; cdr3_aa: ASSSTGQETQY
v_call: TRBV4-2; j_call: TRBJ2-2; clone_size: NA; cdr3_aa: ASSPRATRVSGELF
v_call: TRBV7-8; j_call: TRBJ1-3; clone_size: once; cdr3_aa: ASSFGGNTIY
v_call: TRBV18; j_call: TRBJ1-1; clone_size: NA; cdr3_aa: ASSPLGGDTEAF
v_call: TRBV11-2; j_call: TRBJ2-7; clone_size: NA; cdr3_aa: ASSLGAVYEQY
v_call: TRBV10-3; j_call: TRBJ1-1; clone_size: NA; cdr3_aa: AISGGTGSNTEAF